A single sample is the source of the 2 T cell receptor beta chains below, sequenced in a study of cytomegalovirus exposure and HLA in healthy donors. PCR amplification relied on 60 Vbeta primers (plus 13 Jbeta primers). The method was immunoSEQ multiplex PCR; TCRdb's version includes in-frame clones alone and lacks a portion of them. The sample lists about 150,000 clones; approximately 61% were seen once. Sequencing was done on a sample of PBMCs. The receptors here all came from a human donor in good health.

V gene TRBV6-5 combines with J gene TRBJ2-2; D is possibly TRBD2 (6 bases). This CDR3 spans 14 amino acids. Trimming removed 2 bases from V and 4 bases from J, with 8 bases in between. In germline, CDR1 is MNHEY, CDR2 SVGAGI. The CDR3: CASSYRGLTGELFF. In DNA, the CDR3 is TGTGCCAGCAGTTACCGGGGACTCACCGGGGAGCTGTTTTTT.

V and J are TRBV5-5 and TRBJ2-2; TRBD1 aligns across 9 bases. Germline V lookup: CDR1 SGHKS, CDR2 YYEKEE (reference sequence). With V trimmed by 3 bases and J by 2 bases, 2 bases remained unmatched. CDR3 length: 15 residues. The CDR3 loop is CASSWGQGNTGELFF. DNA for the CDR3: TGTGCCAGCAGCTGGGGACAGGGAAACACCGGGGAGCTGTTTTTT.